The 12 T cell receptor beta chains below were found in one sample sequenced in a study of vaccination effects on CD4 cells after COVID-19. Prior to sequencing, the ViraFEST assay stimulated PBMC with viral peptide pools, which expanded the antigen-specific CD4+ T cells. With 10 days of culture completed, CD4+ T cells were isolated. Two-dose vaccination with either BNT162b2 or mRNA-1273 was given to the participants. No cognate antigen is known for these TCRs. Assay used: immunoSEQ multiplex PCR; TCRdb lists only in-frame clones, some missing. The top ten hold less than 25% of the sample, which has about 24,000 clones, around four fifths seen once. This material consisted of CD4+ T cells from PBMCs cultured with HCoV-NL63 spike peptides, taken after COVID-19 vaccination. These receptors came from a human donor who received a COVID-19 vaccine.

The CDR3 region has the DNA TGCGCCAGCAGCTCGGGACTAGCGGGGACCGATGAGCAGTTCTTC. Translation: CASSSGLAGTDEQFF. This rearrangement joins TRBV5-1 to TRBJ2-1, with TRBD2 matching 13 bases. The CDR3 is 15 residues long. With V trimmed by 3 bases and J by 8 bases, 5 bases remained unmatched. CDR1 SGHRS and CDR2 YFSETQ come from the germline V gene.

The gene calls are TRBV11-2 and TRBJ1-6, with unresolved D. The CDR3 contains 13 residues. V lost 4 bases and J lost 15, with 16 bases in between. CDR1 is SGHAT and CDR2 is FQNNGV in the germline V gene. CDR3 loop: CASSSPQLPFLHF. CDR3 bases: TGTGCCAGCAGCTCCCCCCAACTACCATTCCTCCACTTT.

The chain recombines TRBV7-9 with TRBJ1-3, with D perhaps matching TRBD1 (5 bases). CDR3 length: 16 amino acids. V was pared by 4 bases and J by 0 bases, with 13 bases between. In germline, CDR1 is SEHNR, CDR2 FQNEAQ (reference sequence). The CDR3 region has the DNA TGTGCCAGCAGCTCCGTTAAACAGGACTCTGGAAACACCATATATTTT. Its protein is CASSSVKQDSGNTIYF. Full variable domain (remainder filled in from reference TRBV7-9 and TRBJ1-3): DTGVSQNPRHKITKRGQNVTFRCDPISEHNRLYWYRQTLGQGPEFLTYFQNEAQLEKSRLLSDRFSAERPKGSFSTLEIQRTEQGDSAMYLCASSSVKQDSGNTIYFGEGSWLTVV.

The V gene is TRBV5-6, the J gene TRBJ1-2; 8 bases line up with TRBD1. The CDR3 has 14 residues. V was pared by 0 bases and J by 7 bases, with 5 bases of the junction left unmatched. CDR1 and CDR2 (germline): SGHDT, YYEEEE. CDR3 sequence reads: CASSLAGGASGYTF. Here the CDR3 DNA reads TGTGCCAGCAGCTTGGCAGGGGGCGCGAGTGGCTACACCTTC.

This rearrangement joins TRBV27 to TRBJ1-2; no clear D gene. The ends were cut back, 3 bases at V and 3 bases at J, with 11 bases in the middle. Looked up from germline, CDR1 is MNHEY and CDR2 is SMNVEV (reference sequence). The CDR3 spans 14 residues. The CDR3 sequence is CASSFKGSYYGYTF. The DNA of the CDR3 is TGTGCCAGCAGTTTCAAGGGTTCGTACTATGGCTACACCTTC.

V gene TRBV5-4 combines with J gene TRBJ2-1; a weak D match, TRBD1 (6 bases). Between the trimmed V and J ends, which lost 0 bases and 0 bases, there was a span of 7 bases. The CDR3 sequence is 15 residues long. Germline V CDR1 and CDR2: SGHNT, YYREEE (reference sequence). CDR3 in amino acids: CASSLGGGSYNEQFF. The CDR3 region has the DNA TGTGCCAGCAGCTTGGGAGGGGGCTCCTACAATGAGCAGTTCTTC. Full variable domain (outside the CDR3, taken from reference TRBV5-4 and TRBJ2-1): ETGVTQSPTHLIKTRGQQVTLRCSSQSGHNTVSWYQQALGQGPQFIFQYYREEENGRGNFPPRFSGLQFPNYSSELNVNALELDDSALYLCASSLGGGSYNEQFFGPGTRLTVL.

This clone came up a few times. This chain connects TRBV5-4 to TRBJ1-1, with D possibly matching TRBD1 (6 bases). Trimming left V 4 bases short and J 1 base short, with 17 bases between. Germline CDR1 reads SGHNT; CDR2 reads YYREEE (reference sequence). The CDR3 is 16 residues long. The CDR3 loop is CASSSTGSWANTEAFF. The CDR3 DNA follows: TGTGCCAGCAGCAGTACAGGGAGTTGGGCGAACACTGAAGCTTTCTTT.

The rearrangement links TRBV30 to TRBJ2-5, with D perhaps matching TRBD1 or TRBD2 (6 bases each). This CDR3 is 14 amino acids long. Germline V gene sequence: CDR1 GTSNPN, CDR2 SVGIG (reference sequence). The V gene lost 5 bases and the J gene lost 1 base, with 14 bases spanning the gap. The CDR3 DNA follows: TGTGCCTGGGCTAAGGGGGGATCCCAAGAGACCCAGTACTTC. It yields the protein CAWAKGGSQETQYF.

Relative to its sample, this clone is medium-sized. The chain couples TRBV7-2 to TRBJ1-2; 10 nucleotides align to TRBD1. The CDR3 has 16 residues. Germline-derived CDR1 and CDR2 are SGHTA and FQGNSA. V lost 5 bases to trimming and J lost 3 bases; unmatched junction nucleotides: 9. This CDR3 is CASSRRTGGSHYGYTF. CDR3 nucleotides: TGTGCCAGCAGCCGGCGGACAGGGGGATCCCACTATGGCTACACCTTC.

The rearrangement links TRBV7-9 to TRBJ1-5; 7 positions agree with TRBD1. Germline-derived CDR1 and CDR2 are SEHNR and FQNEAQ (reference sequence). Unmatched junction bases numbered 2, after V lost 5 bases and J lost 4 bases. The CDR3 spans 13 residues. The CDR3 bases are TGTGCCAGCAGCCCGGACAGGAATCAGCCCCAGCATTTT. It translates to CASSPDRNQPQHF. Combining the CDR3 with reference TRBV7-9 and TRBJ1-5 gives the whole variable domain DTGVSQNPRHKITKRGQNVTFRCDPISEHNRLYWYRQTLGQGPEFLTYFQNEAQLEKSRLLSDRFSAERPKGSFSTLEIQRTEQGDSAMYLCASSPDRNQPQHFGDGTRLSIL.

The V and J genes are TRBV6-5 and TRBJ1-2; the D gene is possibly TRBD1 (6 bases). The CDR3 contains 15 residues. Germline V gene lookup returns CDR1 MNHEY and CDR2 SVGAGI. The V gene lost 0 bases and the J gene lost 3 bases, with 11 bases spanning the gap. This chain's CDR3 is CASSYSGGSYYGYTF. The CDR3 DNA is TGTGCCAGCAGTTACTCAGGGGGAAGTTACTATGGCTACACCTTC.

J is TRBJ1-2 and V is TRBV2; 11 nucleotides agree with TRBD1. The CDR3 is 16 amino acids. Germline values: CDR1 SNHLY, CDR2 FYNNEI. V was clipped by 3 bases and J by 8 bases; unmatched bases: 11. The CDR3 is CASSDLRDRGAHGYTF. The CDR3 region has the DNA TGTGCCAGCAGTGACCTCCGGGACAGGGGGGCCCACGGCTACACCTTC.